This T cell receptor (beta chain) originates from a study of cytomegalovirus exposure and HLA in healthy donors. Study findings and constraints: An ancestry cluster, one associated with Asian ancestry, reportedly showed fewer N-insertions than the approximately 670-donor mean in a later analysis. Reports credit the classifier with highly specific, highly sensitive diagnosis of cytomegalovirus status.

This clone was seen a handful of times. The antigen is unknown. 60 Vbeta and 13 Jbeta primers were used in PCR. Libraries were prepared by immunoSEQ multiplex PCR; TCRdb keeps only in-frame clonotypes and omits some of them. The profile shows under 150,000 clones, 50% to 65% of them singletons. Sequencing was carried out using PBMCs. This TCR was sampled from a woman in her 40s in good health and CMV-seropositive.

CDR3 protein: CASSPPASGGFSYEQYF. CDR3 nucleotides: TGTGCCAGCAGTCCACCCGCTAGCGGGGGGTTCTCCTACGAGCAGTACTTC. This chain links TRBV27 with TRBJ2-7; TRBD2 matches 11 bases. Germline V gene sequence: CDR1 MNHEY, CDR2 SMNVEV (reference sequence). The V and J ends lost 5 bases and 0 bases, in that order; junction bases with no gene match: 9. The CDR3 extends over 17 amino acids.